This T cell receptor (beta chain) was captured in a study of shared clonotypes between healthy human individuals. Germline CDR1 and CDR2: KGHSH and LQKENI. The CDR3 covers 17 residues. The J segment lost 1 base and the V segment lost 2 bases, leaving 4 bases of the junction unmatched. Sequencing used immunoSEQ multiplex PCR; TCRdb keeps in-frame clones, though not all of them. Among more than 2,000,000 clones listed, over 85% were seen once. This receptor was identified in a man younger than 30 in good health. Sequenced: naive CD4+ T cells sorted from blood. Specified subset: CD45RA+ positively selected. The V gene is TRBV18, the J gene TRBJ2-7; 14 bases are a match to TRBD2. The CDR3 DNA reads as TGTGCCAGCTCACCAAGACTAGCGGGGGGGCTTTCCTACGAGCAGTACTTC. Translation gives CASSPRLAGGLSYEQYF.